This T cell receptor (beta chain) comes out of a study of graft-versus-host responses after intestinal transplantation. In the study overall: Each of the recipients got a multivisceral, liver-intestinal, or isolated intestinal transplant. Among the recipients, all got anti-thymocyte globulin induction and then tacrolimus and steroids for two to four years.

Study-wide results and limits: Within the allografts of patients who had graft-donor T cell macrochimerism, graft-versus-host to host-versus-graft clonal ratios were high. GvH clonotypes were identified within recipient marrow, with a subset emerging first in ileum or blood.

Comments on this clone: What it binds is not known.

The length of the CDR3 is 12 residues. Germline loops: CDR1 SGHRS, CDR2 YFSETQ. With 2 bases removed from V and 4 bases from J, the gap between germline ends came to 6 bases. The table came from immunoSEQ multiplex PCR; TCRdb's copy has only in-frame clones and leaves some out. The sample contains roughly 120,000 clones, more than 80% of which appear only once. V is TRBV5-1 and J is TRBJ1-2; D might be TRBD1 (5 bases). The starting material was unstimulated CD4+ T cells sorted from spleen or lymph node cells, obtained before transplant. The source of this sequence is a human donor who was the organ donor for an intestinal transplant. CDR3 DNA: TGCGCCAGCAGCTTAGACAGCTATGGCTACACCTTC. It encodes CASSLDSYGYTF.